The rows below give T cell receptor beta chains drawn from one sample of a study of blood T cells in healthy people across ages. TCRdb passed the 5' RACE reads through MiXCR, listing each CDR3 protein once. The table lists about a million distinct CDR3 sequences, around 48% of them singletons, with over 10% in the top ten. Sequenced sample: blood. The receptors originated from a man aged 25-45 years in good health. Both conserved end residues are part of each CDR3. The D gene is left open where the match is weak. Only some rows state a clone size, as once, few, many or a class for expanded clones.

clone size	V gene	D gene	J gene	CDR3 DNA	CDR3 protein
-	TRBV19	TRBD2	TRBJ2-1	TGTGCCAGTAGTGCTAGCGGGTTATACAATGAGCAGTTCTTC	CASSASGLYNEQFF
-	TRBV27	-	TRBJ2-1	TGTGCCAGCAGTTTTGGGAACTACAATGAGCAGTTCTTC	CASSFGNYNEQFF
once	TRBV11-3	-	TRBJ2-3	TGTGCCAGCAGCTTAAGAGTGTTCGGGGGCACAGATACGCAGTATTTT	CASSLRVFGGTDTQYF
-	TRBV14	TRBD1	TRBJ1-1	TGTGCCAGCAGCCAACCCCGACAGGGGGCAAAGAACACTGAAGCTTTCTTT	CASSQPRQGAKNTEAFF
-	TRBV27	-	TRBJ1-4	TGTGCCAGCAGTAACTCCGGGACGGATGAAAAACTGTTTTTT	CASSNSGTDEKLFF
few	TRBV27	-	TRBJ2-7	TGTGCCAGCAGTTTAAAAACCCGGGTACGTTCGTCCGAGCAGTACTTC	CASSLKTRVRSSEQYF
-	TRBV20-1	TRBD1	TRBJ2-4	TGCAGTGCTAGATGGCAGGGGGAAAACATTCAGTACTTC	CSARWQGENIQYF
-	TRBV14	-	TRBJ2-1	TGTGCCAGCAGCCAAGAAGAGGGGGGGAGGGGGCGAGGTGAGCAGTTCTTC	CASSQEEGGRGRGEQFF
few	TRBV24-1	-	TRBJ2-7	TGTGCCACCAGTGTGGGCTACGAGCAGTACTTC	CATSVGYEQYF
once	TRBV7-9	-	TRBJ2-5	TGTGCCAGCAGCTTAGGTATTCAGCACCAAGAGACCCAGTACTTC	CASSLGIQHQETQYF
few	TRBV10-3	TRBD2	TRBJ2-1	TGTGCCATCAACAGCGGGGGAGAAATCCACAATGAGCAGTTCTTC	CAINSGGEIHNEQFF
many	TRBV12-3/TRBV12-4	-	TRBJ2-3	TGTGCCAGCAGCCGGGACACAGATACGCAGTATTTT	CASSRDTDTQYF
-	TRBV6-2/TRBV6-3	-	TRBJ2-5	TGTGCCAGCACCCCAGGGGAGCAGTACTTC	CASTPGEQYF
-	TRBV6-5	-	TRBJ2-1	TGTGCCAGCAGTTACTCTGCGGGAAGAGGATGGGGTAATGACCAGTTCTTC	CASSYSAGRGWGNDQFF
few	TRBV9	TRBD2	TRBJ2-5	TGTGCCAGCAGCGTAGCGGGGGGGAACCAAGAGACCCAGTACTTC	CASSVAGGNQETQYF
-	TRBV7-2	-	TRBJ2-2	TGTGCCAGCAGCTTAGCGGTAGGAAATGCCGGGGAGCTGTTTTTT	CASSLAVGNAGELFF
few	TRBV28	TRBD2	TRBJ2-1	TGTGCCAGCAGGACGGGACTAGCCTATGAGCAGTTCTTC	CASRTGLAYEQFF
-	TRBV6-6	-	TRBJ2-7	TGTGCCAGCAGTTACTATCAGGGGTCTACCTACGAGCAGTACTTC	CASSYYQGSTYEQYF
-	TRBV10-2	-	TRBJ1-1	TGCGCCAGCAGAGACAGGACGGATACGGGCACTGAAGCTTTCTTT	CASRDRTDTGTEAFF
-	TRBV10-3	TRBD1	TRBJ2-2	TGTGCCACCGGGGCCGGGACAGGTGACGGGGAGCTGTTTTTT	CATGAGTGDGELFF
few	TRBV5-6	-	TRBJ2-3	TGTGCCAGCAGCTTCGATTTCGCAGATACGCAGTATTTT	CASSFDFADTQYF
few	TRBV4-1	-	TRBJ2-3	TGCGCCAGCAGCCAGTCGGAAGGGCCCCCAGATACGCAGTATTTT	CASSQSEGPPDTQYF
-	TRBV9	TRBD2	TRBJ2-5	TGTGCCAGCAGCGGTAGCGGGGTGAGGCAAGAGACCCAGTACTTC	CASSGSGVRQETQYF
-	TRBV12-3/TRBV12-4	-	TRBJ2-7	TGTGCCAGCAGTTTTGGGGGGGCCGTCTACGAGCAGTACTTC	CASSFGGAVYEQYF
-	TRBV7-2	-	TRBJ1-2	TGTGCCAGCAGCCGAGCCGGACAGAACTATGGCTACACCTTC	CASSRAGQNYGYTF
few	TRBV10-2	-	TRBJ2-7	TGCGCCATCTTGGACAACTCCTACGAGCAGTACTTC	CAILDNSYEQYF
-	TRBV5-1	-	TRBJ2-4	TGCGCCAGCAGCCAACAGGGCAATCTAGCCAAAAACATTCAGTACTTC	CASSQQGNLAKNIQYF
-	TRBV7-3	-	TRBJ2-3	TGTGCCAGCAGCTTAAACCCCTCCTCGGGAACGCAGTATTTT	CASSLNPSSGTQYF
many	TRBV6-2/TRBV6-3	TRBD1	TRBJ1-1	TGTGCCAGCAGTACCCGGGACAGGGGAAGCACTGAAGCTTTCTTT	CASSTRDRGSTEAFF
few	TRBV3-1	TRBD2	TRBJ2-5	TGTGCCAGCAGCCAAGTAGGACGGGGGGGGCTGGGGGAGACCCAGTACTTC	CASSQVGRGGLGETQYF
few	TRBV6-1	TRBD1	TRBJ2-1	TGTGCCAGCAGTGAAGGGGACAGCCTTACAGGGCAGTTCTTC	CASSEGDSLTGQFF
few	TRBV20-1	-	TRBJ1-2	TGCAGTGCTAGAGCTCCCTCATGGTATGGCTACACCTTC	CSARAPSWYGYTF
-	TRBV7-9	-	TRBJ1-2	TGTGCCAGCAGCCCGGACACCTTCTATGGCTACACCTTC	CASSPDTFYGYTF
few	TRBV11-1	-	TRBJ2-5	TGTGCCAGCAGCGGGAGGGACACGCAAGAGACCCAGTACTTC	CASSGRDTQETQYF
-	TRBV7-2	-	TRBJ1-4	TGTGCCAGCAGCCCAGGGCGGCCGGGTAATGAAAAACTGTTTTTT	CASSPGRPGNEKLFF
few	TRBV2	-	TRBJ1-2	TGTGCCAGCAGTCCTGGTTCGAGAAACTATGGCTACACCTTC	CASSPGSRNYGYTF
-	TRBV2	TRBD1	TRBJ2-7	TGTGCCAGATCAGGACAGGGCTCCTACGAGCAGTACTTC	CARSGQGSYEQYF
once	TRBV28	-	TRBJ2-7	TGTGCCAGCAGTTTTACAGGGAACCTATACGAGCAGTACTTC	CASSFTGNLYEQYF
-	TRBV28	TRBD1	TRBJ1-1	TGTGCCAGCAGAGTCCAACAGGGGGCAAACCTCCCATGGAAGACTGACGCTTTCTTT	CASRVQQGANLPWKTDAFF
-	TRBV6-2/TRBV6-3	-	TRBJ2-1	TGTGCCAGCAGTTATCTGGGGGGCCGGGACACGCAGCAGTTCTTC	CASSYLGGRDTQQFF
-	TRBV7-2	TRBD2	TRBJ2-7	TGTGCCAGCAAACTAGCGGGGGGGACTTCCTACGAGCAGTACTTC	CASKLAGGTSYEQYF
few	TRBV7-2	-	TRBJ2-3	TGTGCCAGCAGCTTAGGCGATATCTATACGCAGTATTTT	CASSLGDIYTQYF